Listed below are T cell receptor beta chains from one sample, sequenced in a study of CD8+CD57+ T cells in acquired aplastic anemia. TCRdb used MiXCR to reprocess the reads, holding one entry per CDR3 protein. The sample comprises 75,000 to 100,000 distinct CDR3 sequences, 55% to 70% of which are singletons, and over 55% rests with the top ten. The sequencing input was sorted CD4+, CD8+, or CD8+CD57+ T cells (not recorded which) from PBMCs. These receptors originate from a human donor with aplastic anemia. Both conserved end residues are part of each CDR3. A D gene is named only where the DNA matches it firmly. Some rows mark clone size as missing; the rest say once, few, many or name a class of expanded clone.

>NA|TRBV10-3|NA|TRBJ1-1
TGTGCCATCCTCGGACAAGCGGGCGCTGAAGCTTTCTTT
CAILGQAGAEAFF
>medium-sized|TRBV6-4|TRBD2|TRBJ2-1
TGTGCCAGCAGTCACGGGACTAGCGAAAGCAATGAGCAGTTCTTC
CASSHGTSESNEQFF
>NA|TRBV5-1|TRBD1|TRBJ2-5
TGCGCCAGCAGCCGGGAGACAGGGGGTGAAGAGACCCAGTACTTC
CASSRETGGEETQYF
>NA|TRBV2|TRBD2|TRBJ2-7
TGTGCCAGCGGACGGACTAGCGGGGTCTACGAGCAGTACTTC
CASGRTSGVYEQYF
>few|TRBV6-2/TRBV6-3|TRBD1|TRBJ2-7
TGTGCCAGCAGTTCGACAGGGGGGAACTACGAGCAGTACTTC
CASSSTGGNYEQYF
>NA|TRBV29-1|NA|TRBJ2-7
TGCAGCGTCGGCAGGGCGGTCGGCTCCTACGAGCAGTACTTC
CSVGRAVGSYEQYF
>NA|TRBV5-1|NA|TRBJ2-7
TGCGCCAGCAGCGCATTGGGGGGAACCTACGAGCAGTACTTC
CASSALGGTYEQYF
>NA|TRBV20-1|NA|TRBJ2-7
TGCAGTGCCTCTAAGACAGTAAGCTCCTACGAGCAGTACTTC
CSASKTVSSYEQYF
>NA|TRBV20-1|NA|TRBJ2-3
TGCAGTGCTAGAGATGTAGATACGCAGTATTTT
CSARDVDTQYF
>NA|TRBV7-3|TRBD2|TRBJ2-1
TGTGCCAGCGGCGAATGGGGGGGTTACAATGAGCAGTTCTTC
CASGEWGGYNEQFF
>many|TRBV6-1|NA|TRBJ1-1
TGTGCCAGCAGTGAGGACAGATGGACTGAAGCTTTCTTT
CASSEDRWTEAFF
>NA|TRBV15|NA|TRBJ2-2
TGTGCCACCAGCGGGGGTTTGAACACCGGGGAGCTGTTTTTT
CATSGGLNTGELFF
>few|TRBV10-1|TRBD1|TRBJ1-6
TGCGCCAGCCCGTTAGGGACAGGGGTGTCACCCCTCCACTTT
CASPLGTGVSPLHF
>NA|TRBV15|NA|TRBJ2-5
TGTGCCACCAGCAGAGATCTCTCCAGGGGCGAAGAGACCCAGTACTTC
CATSRDLSRGEETQYF
>NA|TRBV29-1|TRBD1|TRBJ2-5
TGCAGCGTTGAACCCGACAGGGGGCGCGCGGAGACCCAGTACTTC
CSVEPDRGRAETQYF
>NA|TRBV10-3|NA|TRBJ2-3
TGTGCCATCCGGAGCACAGATACGCAGTATTTT
CAIRSTDTQYF
>NA|TRBV20-1|NA|TRBJ1-2
TGCAGTGCTAGAGATCCTCCACAGGGCCACTATGGCTACACCTTC
CSARDPPQGHYGYTF
>NA|TRBV13|NA|TRBJ2-1
TGTGCCAGCAGCTTAGGCCTGGCGGATGAGCAGTTCTTC
CASSLGLADEQFF
>few|TRBV24-1|NA|TRBJ2-7
TGTGCCACCAGTGATTTGGGGGGTGACGAGCAGTACTTC
CATSDLGGDEQYF
>NA|TRBV2|TRBD2|TRBJ2-1
TGTGCCAGCAAACTAGCGGGAGGACTAAACAATGAGCAGTTCTTC
CASKLAGGLNNEQFF
>NA|TRBV7-8|NA|TRBJ1-4
TGTGCCAGCAGCCCCGGGACGGGTAATGAAAAACTGTTTTTT
CASSPGTGNEKLFF
>few|TRBV2|NA|TRBJ1-3
TGTGCCAGCAGTGATTTGGGAATTGGAAACACCATATATTTT
CASSDLGIGNTIYF
>NA|TRBV11-1|NA|TRBJ1-6
TGTGCCAGCAGCATTATGCTCAGCTCCTATAATTCACCCCTCCACTTT
CASSIMLSSYNSPLHF
>NA|TRBV2|NA|TRBJ2-7
TGTGCCAGCAGTTTGAGGGGAGAGGGCGAGCAGTACTTC
CASSLRGEGEQYF
>once|TRBV11-2|TRBD2|TRBJ2-7
TGTGCCAGCAGCCCATACGTAGCGGGAGGGCCGTCCTACGAGCAGTACTTC
CASSPYVAGGPSYEQYF
>NA|TRBV10-3|NA|TRBJ2-5
TGTGCCAGCATGAGGCGGACGAACCAAGAGACCCAGTACTTC
CASMRRTNQETQYF
>NA|TRBV15|TRBD1|TRBJ1-6
TGTGCCACCAGACGGGACAGAGCCTATAATCCACCCCTCCACTTT
CATRRDRAYNPPLHF
>NA|TRBV4-1|NA|TRBJ1-2
TGCGCCAGCAGCCAAGAAGTGACAGCAGGTAACTATGGCTACACCTTC
CASSQEVTAGNYGYTF
>few|TRBV5-1|NA|TRBJ1-1
TGCGCCAGCAGCTACCGGGCCATGAACACTGAAGCTTTCTTT
CASSYRAMNTEAFF
>NA|TRBV14|NA|TRBJ2-5
TGTGCCAGCAGCCAAGGGTCGCAAAGGGAGACCCAGTACTTC
CASSQGSQRETQYF
>NA|TRBV5-4|TRBD1|TRBJ2-1
TGTGCCAGCAGCTCGACAGGGGCCTACAATGAGCAGTTCTTC
CASSSTGAYNEQFF
>NA|TRBV20-1|NA|TRBJ2-5
TGCAGTGCTAGTAAAGAGACCCAGTACTTC
CSASKETQYF
>few|TRBV15|NA|TRBJ1-5
TGTGCCACCAGCTCCTCAAATCAGCCCCAGCATTTT
CATSSSNQPQHF
>NA|TRBV20-1|NA|TRBJ1-5
TGCAGTGCCGCAATGCGCGGCAATCAGCCCCAGCATTTT
CSAAMRGNQPQHF
>few|TRBV12-2|NA|TRBJ2-1
TGTGCAAGTCGCTTAGCACCGGGACTAGGGAGTCATGAGCAGTTCTTC
CASRLAPGLGSHEQFF
>NA|TRBV20-1|NA|TRBJ2-7
TGCAGTGCTAGTGAGGCAGGGAGCTCCTACGAGCAGTACTTC
CSASEAGSSYEQYF
>few|TRBV9|NA|TRBJ2-1
TGTGCCAGCAGCCCGGGCGGGACGGGGGATGAGCAGTTCTTC
CASSPGGTGDEQFF
>NA|TRBV24-1|TRBD1|TRBJ2-7
TGTGCCACCAGTGATACAGGGGGCCGGAGCTCCTACGAGCAGTACTTC
CATSDTGGRSSYEQYF
>NA|TRBV11-2|NA|TRBJ2-3
TGTGCCAGCAGCTTTGGGGGCGCAGGTACAGATACGCAGTATTTT
CASSFGGAGTDTQYF
>NA|TRBV6-1|NA|TRBJ1-5
TGTGCCAGCAGTGTGGCGGAGGTTCAGCCCCAGCATTTT
CASSVAEVQPQHF
>NA|TRBV6-1|TRBD1|TRBJ2-3
TGTGCCACCAGTAAAGGGGGCGGTGGAGATACGCAGTATTTT
CATSKGGGGDTQYF
>NA|TRBV20-1|NA|TRBJ2-3
TGCAGTGCTAGAGTAGGGCAAGATACGCAGTATTTT
CSARVGQDTQYF
>NA|TRBV2|TRBD2|TRBJ2-7
TGTGCCAGCACCCCCGGTAGATCTGGGACTAGCTCGGTCGAGCAGTACTTC
CASTPGRSGTSSVEQYF
>once|TRBV5-1|TRBD1|TRBJ2-2
TGCGCCAGCAGCTTCGCAGGGGGCGGGGAGCTGTTTTTT
CASSFAGGGELFF
>NA|TRBV7-9|NA|TRBJ1-6
TGTGCCAGCAGGGAGGGAACCGTTTCACCCCTCCACTTT
CASREGTVSPLHF
>NA|TRBV24-1|NA|TRBJ2-3
TGTGCCACCAGCCCGCGGTCGGGAGATACGCAGTATTTT
CATSPRSGDTQYF
>few|TRBV7-2|NA|TRBJ1-2
TGTGCCAGCAGCTTGGACGGGAACTATGGCTACACCTTC
CASSLDGNYGYTF
>NA|TRBV20-1|TRBD1|TRBJ2-7
TGCAGTGCTTCGGACAGGGTCAGTTACGAGCAGTACTTC
CSASDRVSYEQYF
>NA|TRBV20-1|TRBD2|TRBJ2-7
TGCAGTGCTCTTAGCGGGGGGGCCGACGAGCAGTACTTC
CSALSGGADEQYF
>few|TRBV10-3|NA|TRBJ1-1
TGTGCCATGCAAAGCTCACAGGGCATGAACACTGAAGCTTTCTTT
CAMQSSQGMNTEAFF
>NA|TRBV5-1|NA|TRBJ1-2
TGCGCCAGCAGCCCGGACGGAGATGGCTACACCTTC
CASSPDGDGYTF
>NA|TRBV5-1|TRBD1|TRBJ1-4
TGCGCCAGCAGTGTTCCAGGGGGAATAGGGGAAAAACTGTTTTTT
CASSVPGGIGEKLFF
>NA|TRBV6-1|NA|TRBJ1-1
TGTGCCAGCAGCTCTATAGGGAACACTGAAGCTTTCTTT
CASSSIGNTEAFF
>NA|TRBV20-1|NA|TRBJ1-2
TGCAGTCCCCAAAGGGAAGGATATGGCTACACCTTC
CSPQREGYGYTF
>NA|TRBV10-3|NA|TRBJ1-2
TGTGCCGTCACCGGAGGGGATTTCTATGGCTACACCTTC
CAVTGGDFYGYTF
>NA|TRBV2|NA|TRBJ1-5
TGTGCCAGCAGTGTACAGTTCCGCAGTCAGCCCCAGCATTTT
CASSVQFRSQPQHF
>NA|TRBV2|NA|TRBJ1-2
TGTGCCAGCAGTGAAATGCAGGGCTATGGCTACACCTTC
CASSEMQGYGYTF